Listed below are T cell receptor beta chains from one sample, sequenced in a study of control samples from healthy donors and cancer patients. Sequencing was performed with immunoSEQ multiplex PCR; in TCRdb, only in-frame clones are kept and a portion is missing. The table includes around 150,000 clones, roughly 90% detected once. Specimen: blood. These receptors all come from a man aged 25-40 years in good health. Each CDR3 is given with its conserved first and last residue. A D gene is named only where the DNA matches it firmly. The size entry is marked missing in some rows and otherwise reads once, few, many or a size class.

size	D	V	length	J	DNA	CDR3
.	TRBD1	TRBV19	16	TRBJ1-5	TGTGCCAGTAGTATACGGACAGGGACGGAAGGTCAGCCCCAGCATTTT	CASSIRTGTEGQPQHF
.	.	TRBV2	15	TRBJ1-5	TGTGCCAGCGCCCTTTACAGGGCTAGCAATCAGCCCCAGCATTTT	CASALYRASNQPQHF
.	.	TRBV7-2	13	TRBJ2-5	TGTGCCAGCAGCTTCAGCGTTCAAGAGACCCAGTACTTC	CASSFSVQETQYF
.	TRBD1	TRBV18	16	TRBJ1-4	TGTGCCAGCTCACCAAGAGGACAGGCGACTAATGAAAAACTGTTTTTT	CASSPRGQATNEKLFF
.	TRBD1	TRBV10-3	13	TRBJ2-1	TGTGCCATCAGAGAGGGACAGGGATTGGAGCAGTTCTTC	CAIREGQGLEQFF
.	.	TRBV5-1	14	TRBJ1-4	TGCGCCAGCAAAAGGGACTCAACTAATGAAAAACTGTTTTTT	CASKRDSTNEKLFF
.	TRBD2	TRBV4-1	11	TRBJ2-3	TGCGCCAGCGGGAGGGCAGATACGCAGTATTTT	CASGRADTQYF
.	.	TRBV15	14	TRBJ1-5	TGTGCCACCAGCAGTATAAGGGGGAATCAGCCCCAGCATTTT	CATSSIRGNQPQHF
once	.	TRBV7-2	15	TRBJ2-7	TGTGCCAGCAGCTTAGGGATCGAACCGACCTACGAGCAGTACTTC	CASSLGIEPTYEQYF
.	.	TRBV5-6	17	TRBJ2-2	TGTGCCAGCAGCAGCCTGGGGGCTTTCGCGAACACCGGGGAGCTGTTTTTT	CASSSLGAFANTGELFF
once	.	TRBV7-6	15	TRBJ1-1	TGTGCCAGCAGCTTAGGTTTCGGGGGGAACACTGAAGCTTTCTTT	CASSLGFGGNTEAFF
.	.	TRBV15	14	TRBJ1-4	TGTGCCACCAGGCAAGGGATGGGGAGAGAAAAACTGTTTTTT	CATRQGMGREKLFF
.	.	TRBV5-5	15	TRBJ2-7	TGTGCCAGCAGCTTGGCGCGTACAGGGTGGGGGGAGCAGTACTTC	CASSLARTGWGEQYF
.	TRBD1	TRBV27	17	TRBJ2-2	TGTGCCAGCAGCTCAGGGGGCGGGTACGCGAACACCGGGGAGCTGTTTTTT	CASSSGGGYANTGELFF
.	.	TRBV2	11	TRBJ1-1	TGTGCCAGTTACCCCAACCGTGGCGCTTTCTTT	CASYPNRGAFF
.	.	TRBV28	17	TRBJ2-2	TGTGCCAGCAGCCATCGCCGTAGAACAGGGAACACCGGGGAGCTGTTTTTT	CASSHRRRTGNTGELFF
.	.	TRBV7-8	15	TRBJ1-4	TGTGCCAGCAGCTTAGTCCGGGGTGGTAATGAAAAACTGTTTTTT	CASSLVRGGNEKLFF
few	.	TRBV7-2	16	TRBJ1-5	TGTGCCAGCAGCCCCCGCGGTGGCGACGGCAATCAGCCCCAGCATTTT	CASSPRGGDGNQPQHF
.	.	TRBV11-3	15	TRBJ2-7	TGTGCCAGCAGCGCCAGTTGGACCGATCCTTACGAGCAGTACTTC	CASSASWTDPYEQYF
.	.	TRBV6-2/TRBV6-3	12	TRBJ2-3	TGTGCCAGCAGTTACCCCGAAGGAACGCAGTATTTT	CASSYPEGTQYF
once	.	TRBV2	12	TRBJ2-7	TGTGCCACCAATCGGGGGAGTTACGAGCAGTACTTC	CATNRGSYEQYF
.	TRBD1	TRBV5-1	14	TRBJ1-1	TGCGCCAGCACACGGACAGGGCAGAACACTGAAGCTTTCTTT	CASTRTGQNTEAFF
.	TRBD1	TRBV6-5	14	TRBJ1-6	TGTGCCAGCGGCTGGGACAGGGCGAATTCACCCCTCCACTTT	CASGWDRANSPLHF
.	.	TRBV6-5	13	TRBJ1-5	TGTGCCAGCAGCCACAGGTGGGGCCAGCCCCAGCATTTT	CASSHRWGQPQHF
.	.	TRBV6-6	9	TRBJ1-1	TGTGCCAGAAAAACTAAAGCTTTCTTT	CARKTKAFF
once	TRBD2	TRBV6-6	16	TRBJ2-5	TGTGCCAGCAGTTACGGACTAGCGGGAGTCTCGGAGACCCAGTACTTC	CASSYGLAGVSETQYF
once	TRBD2	TRBV4-1	14	TRBJ2-2	TGCGCCAGCAGCCCGGGACTACTTGGTGGGGAGCTGTTTTTT	CASSPGLLGGELFF
.	.	TRBV14	11	TRBJ2-4	TGTGCCAGCGGCGTTGTTGACTTTCAGTACTTC	CASGVVDFQYF
few	.	TRBV6-5	14	TRBJ1-1	TGTGCCAGCTTCCTCGAGCAGGTTGGCACTGAAGCTTTCTTT	CASFLEQVGTEAFF
.	.	TRBV28	13	TRBJ2-1	TGTGCCAGCTCTCCGCCCGGGGAAGGGGAGCAGTTCTTC	CASSPPGEGEQFF
.	TRBD1	TRBV9	16	TRBJ1-4	TGTGCCAGCAGCCCAACCGGGACAGGGCTTAATGAAAAACTGTTTTTT	CASSPTGTGLNEKLFF
.	.	TRBV29-1	17	TRBJ2-7	TGCAGCGTTGAAGATTCTTCTGAGGAGACACGCGCCTACGAGCAGTACTTC	CSVEDSSEETRAYEQYF
.	.	TRBV29-1	14	TRBJ1-4	TGCAGCGTCGGCACAGGGTTCACTAATGAAAAACTGTTTTTT	CSVGTGFTNEKLFF
.	TRBD1	TRBV6-5	15	TRBJ1-2	TGTGCCAGCCGAGGACAGGGCCTCCTCTATAGCGGCTACACCTTC	CASRGQGLLYSGYTF
.	TRBD1	TRBV5-1	14	TRBJ2-4	TGCGCCAGCAGCATAAGGACAGGGATGCACATTCAGTACTTC	CASSIRTGMHIQYF
.	.	TRBV6-5	13	TRBJ2-1	TGTGCCAGCAGTTACTCGAGGGACAATGAGCAGTTCTTC	CASSYSRDNEQFF
few	TRBD1	TRBV7-9	13	TRBJ1-2	TGTGCCAGTTCACAGGGGTCTAACTATGGCTACACCTTC	CASSQGSNYGYTF